The sequence of this TCR beta chain was determined in a study of blood T cell repertoires in COVID-19. The protocol was immunoSEQ multiplex PCR, while the TCRdb copy is restricted to in-frame clones and leaves out a portion. The sample records fewer than 250,000 clones, approximately 89% being singletons. The germline V gene encodes CDR1 SGHRS and CDR2 YFSETQ. V lost 6 bases to trimming and J lost 4 bases; unmatched junction nucleotides: 8. CDR3 size: 15 residues. The sample consisted of peripheral blood. The V gene is TRBV5-1, the J gene TRBJ2-5, with 11 nucleotides matching TRBD1. The receptor was isolated from a woman in her forties with acute or convalescent COVID-19. This chain's CDR3 is CASTTTGQGAETQYF. The CDR3 nucleotides read TGCGCCAGCACCACGACCGGACAGGGGGCAGAGACCCAGTACTTC.